Following are 20 T cell receptor beta chains from one sample sequenced in a study of T cell responses to AZD1222 COVID-19 vaccine. Assay used: immunoSEQ multiplex PCR; TCRdb lists only in-frame clones, some missing. The sample includes around 150,000 clones, roughly 92% of them seen just once. Here the sequenced sample was peripheral blood, taken on day 0 of AZD1222 vaccination. These receptors were collected from an adult in good health.

J is TRBJ2-1 and V is TRBV27; D is possibly TRBD1 (6 bases). Trimming cost V 6 bases and J 0 bases, with 21 bases left between them. The germline CDR1 and CDR2 sequences are MNHEY and SMNVEV (reference sequence). This CDR3 contains 18 residues. In DNA, the CDR3 is TGTGCCAGCAGCTTCAGTGGATTAACAGGGCTCTCCTACAATGAGCAGTTCTTC. Translated, it gives CASSFSGLTGLSYNEQFF.

This sequence joins TRBV7-8 and TRBJ1-4; D is perhaps TRBD1 (6 bases). Looked up from germline, CDR1 is SGHVS and CDR2 is FQNEAQ. V was clipped by 4 bases and J by 1 base, with 19 bases between them. The CDR3 consists of 18 residues. CDR3 sequence: CASSYLQGSRGTNEKLFF. CDR3 nucleotide sequence: TGTGCCAGCAGCTACCTACAGGGTTCTCGGGGAACTAATGAAAAACTGTTTTTT. The full variable domain, rest sourced from reference TRBV7-8 and TRBJ1-4, is GAGVSQSPRYKVAKRGQDVALRCDPISGHVSLFWYQQALGQGPEFLTYFQNEAQLDKSGLPSDRFFAERPEGSVSTLKIQRTQQEDSAVYLCASSYLQGSRGTNEKLFFGSGTQLSVL.

The rearrangement joins TRBV5-4 to TRBJ2-2; D is ambiguous. Germline CDR1 reads SGHNT; CDR2 reads YYREEE (reference sequence). V lost 0 bases and J 5 bases, leaving 11 bases between the germline ends. This CDR3 contains 15 residues. CDR3 bases: TGTGCCAGCAGCTTGGCCAGGAGTAGGACCGGGGAGCTGTTTTTT. It translates to CASSLARSRTGELFF.

This chain joins TRBV20-1 and TRBJ2-1; either TRBD1 or TRBD2 may supply D (6 bases each). V was pared by 3 bases and J by 2 bases, with 11 bases between. The CDR3 consists of 14 residues. CDR1 and CDR2 from the germline V gene are DFQATT and SNEGSKA (reference sequence). CDR3 region: CSASRGPAYNEQFF. The CDR3 coding sequence is TGCAGTGCTAGTCGGGGGCCGGCCTACAATGAGCAGTTCTTC.

The genes are TRBV3-1 (or the pseudogene TRBV3-2) and TRBJ2-3, with unresolved D. The CDR3 covers 14 residues. Germline V gene lookup returns CDR1 LGHDT and CDR2 YNNKEL (reference sequence). The V and J ends lost 4 bases and 6 bases respectively, with 14 bases between them. CDR3 sequence reads: CASSLFLSMDTQYF. CDR3 DNA sequence: TGTGCCAGCAGCCTTTTTTTATCGATGGATACGCAGTATTTT.

In DNA, the CDR3 is TGTGCCAGCAGCCAACAGGAACAGAACACTGAAGCTTTCTTT. It is translated as CASSQQEQNTEAFF. This sequence joins TRBV3-1 (or the pseudogene TRBV3-2) and TRBJ1-1; D gene unclear. This CDR3 has 14 amino acids. CDR1 and CDR2 from the germline V gene are LGHDT and YNNKEL (reference sequence). V was clipped by 2 bases and J by 1 base, with 8 bases between them.

The V gene is TRBV24-1, the J gene TRBJ1-5; possibly TRBD1 for D (6 bases). Per germline, CDR1 KGHDR and CDR2 SFDVKD. There are 15 residues in the CDR3. Trimming pared 4 bases from V and 4 bases from J, leaving 13 bases between. CDR3 in amino acids: CATSDPGQKNQPQHF. The CDR3 region has the DNA TGTGCCACCAGTGACCCCGGACAGAAAAATCAGCCCCAGCATTTT.

The rearrangement links TRBV5-1 to TRBJ2-7; D is possibly TRBD1 (6 bases). V lost 0 bases and J 7 bases, leaving 14 bases between the germline ends. CDR1 SGHRS and CDR2 YFSETQ come from the germline V gene. This CDR3 is built from 14 residues. The CDR3 spells CASSLGQGINEQYF. CDR3 sequence (DNA): TGCGCCAGCAGCTTGGGGCAGGGGATTAATGAGCAGTACTTC.

The chain joins TRBV7-6 to TRBJ1-1; the D is unclear. V shed 4 bases and J shed 2 bases, with 8 bases lying between them. This CDR3 has 13 amino acids. Germline CDR1 SGHVS, CDR2 FNYEAQ. CDR3 in DNA: TGTGCCAGCAGCTCCCAGGCTAACACTGAAGCTTTCTTT. Its protein is CASSSQANTEAFF. Variable domain in full (rest from reference TRBV7-6 and TRBJ1-1): GAGVSQSPRYKVTKRGQDVALRCDPISGHVSLYWYRQALGQGPEFLTYFNYEAQQDKSGLPNDRFSAERPEGSISTLTIQRTEQRDSAMYRCASSSQANTEAFFGQGTRLTVV.

In its sample, this clone was seen once. J is TRBJ1-5 and V is TRBV5-6; no clear D. The CDR3 loop spans 13 amino acids. Germline V gene sequence: CDR1 SGHDT, CDR2 YYEEEE. The V end was cut by 2 bases, the J end by 7 bases, with 10 bases between. CDR3 loop: CASSFGKAQPQHF. CDR3 DNA: TGTGCCAGCAGCTTCGGCAAGGCCCAGCCCCAGCATTTT.

V usage is TRBV23-1 and J usage is TRBJ1-5; 7 nucleotides align to TRBD1. Being an ORF, TRBV23-1 has a function that is uncertain. CDR3 length equals 16 residues. V trimming: 2 bases; J trimming: 6 bases; junction bases outside the gene matches: 10. In nucleotides, the CDR3 is TGCGCCAGCAGTCAAGAAGAACAGGGGTTGTGTCAGCCCCAGCATTTT. Translated: CASSQEEQGLCQPQHF.

The chain carries TRBV7-9 and TRBJ2-7; 8 bases are shared with TRBD2. With 5 bases clipped from V and 6 bases from J, the junction kept 9 bases outside the gene matches. Germline V lookup: CDR1 SEHNR, CDR2 FQNEAQ (reference sequence). The CDR3 sequence is 14 residues long. CDR3 sequence: CASSALAGGFEQYF. CDR3 DNA sequence: TGTGCCAGCAGCGCCCTAGCGGGCGGTTTCGAGCAGTACTTC.

This sequence joins TRBV19 and TRBJ2-3; D remains unclear. The CDR3 runs 13 residues. Trimming left V 7 bases short and J 3 bases short, with 11 bases between. Looked up from germline, CDR1 is LNHDA and CDR2 is SQIVND (reference sequence). The CDR3 spells CASKIYGTDTQYF. The CDR3, as DNA: TGTGCCAGTAAAATATATGGGACAGATACGCAGTATTTT.

CDR3 sequence reads: CASSLEGGGNAEAFF. The DNA of the CDR3 is TGCGCCAGCAGCTTGGAAGGAGGGGGTAACGCTGAAGCTTTCTTT. The V and J genes are TRBV5-1 and TRBJ1-1; D is possibly TRBD1 (6 bases). The V end lost 0 bases, the J end lost 6 bases, and 15 bases lay between the germline ends. This CDR3 comprises 15 residues. Germline-derived CDR1 and CDR2 are SGHRS and YFSETQ.

This chain joins TRBV10-1 and TRBJ1-1, with D hard to call. The germline V gene has CDR1 WNHNN and CDR2 SYGVQD (reference sequence). The CDR3 has 13 residues. Trimming cost V 4 bases and J 10 bases, with 16 bases left between them. The CDR3 protein is CASSGAGFGRAFF. Written as DNA, the CDR3 is TGCGCCAGCAGTGGAGCGGGGTTTGGTAGAGCTTTCTTT.

The V and J genes are TRBV7-2 and TRBJ2-7; the match to TRBD2 covers 11 bases. The germline gives CDR1 SGHTA, CDR2 FQGNSA. CDR3 length: 16 residues. The ends lost 5 bases at V and 5 bases at J; junction bases unmatched: 11. In nucleotides, the CDR3 is TGTGCCAGCAGCCCGAGAGGTAGCGGGAGGGCCAACGAGCAGTACTTC. Protein product: CASSPRGSGRANEQYF.

The V gene is TRBV11-2, the J gene TRBJ2-7; possibly TRBD1 or TRBD2 for D (5 bases each). V was pared by 4 bases and J by 0 bases, with 16 bases between. The germline CDR1 and CDR2 sequences are SGHAT and FQNNGV. This CDR3 comprises 16 residues. The CDR3: CASSYQGWGSSYEQYF. The CDR3 DNA sequence: TGTGCCAGCAGCTACCAGGGTTGGGGGAGCTCCTACGAGCAGTACTTC.

The chain links TRBV6-5 to TRBJ2-1; the match to TRBD2 covers 11 bases. The CDR3 length is 14 residues. V dropped 2 bases and J dropped 9; count of bases not matched to a gene: 3. Germline V gene sequence: CDR1 MNHEY, CDR2 SVGAGI. CDR3 nucleotide sequence: TGTGCCAGCAGTTACGCGACTAGCGGGGCTGAGCAGTTCTTC. Translation gives CASSYATSGAEQFF.

Details on this clone: Germline and junction disagree at one end, which may indicate a read error. The rearrangement joins TRBV6-6 to TRBJ1-2, with a possible D match to TRBD1 (6 bases). Germline CDR1 reads MNHNY; CDR2 reads SVGAGI (reference sequence). The CDR3 length is 15 residues. As DNA, the CDR3 is TGTGCCAGCACTTACCAGGCCAGGGGTAACTATGGCTACACCTTC. This sequence encodes CASTYQARGNYGYTF.

This clone has a handful of counts. The chain carries TRBV19 and TRBJ2-7, with D possibly being TRBD1 (6 bases). V was pared by 9 bases and J by 2 bases, with 20 bases between. In germline, CDR1 is LNHDA, CDR2 SQIVND (reference sequence). This CDR3 is built from 15 residues. CDR3 sequence reads: CASTKTGTNAYEQYF. CDR3 sequence (DNA): TGTGCCAGCACAAAAACCGGGACAAACGCCTACGAGCAGTACTTC.